The 20 T cell receptor beta chains given below trace back to one sample, sequenced in a study of T cell responses to AZD1222 COVID-19 vaccine (dated by TCRdb to the early 2020s). The library relied on the immunoSEQ multiplex PCR assay. TCRdb limited this immuneACCESS table to in-frame rearrangements with V and J called. A share of clones is missing; checked studies link under half to unresolved V genes, and the rest is unexplained. For this sample there are 150,000 or so clones; approximately 87% appear just once. The ten largest clones represent about 8.9% of the sample. In the paper's terms, the time point label means: about 28 days (+/-7) after the second vaccine dose. This specimen was peripheral blood, taken 28 days after the second AZD1222 dose. The receptors derive from an adult who received the AZD1222 COVID-19 vaccine.

V is TRBV6-1 and J is TRBJ2-7; D gene ambiguous. V lost 0 bases to trimming and J lost 2 bases, with 11 bases between them. The CDR3 consists of 15 residues. Germline V gene lookup returns CDR1 MNHNS and CDR2 SASEGT. The CDR3 reads CASSEALRRTYEQYF. In nucleotides, the CDR3 is TGTGCCAGCAGTGAAGCGCTTCGACGGACCTACGAGCAGTACTTC.

DNA for the CDR3: TGCGCCAGCAGCTCTGAAAGGCAGATACCTAGGGCACGCTACAATGAGCAGTTCTTC. This encodes CASSSERQIPRARYNEQFF. This chain connects TRBV5-1 to TRBJ2-1; D unclear. Germline assignment: CDR1 SGHRS and CDR2 YFSETQ. The CDR3 extends over 19 amino acids. The V gene lost 3 bases and the J gene lost 3 bases, with 25 bases spanning the gap.

This CDR3 reads CAWTQGLSGNTIYF. CDR3 sequence (DNA): TGTGCCTGGACGCAGGGGCTCTCTGGAAACACCATATATTTT. The chain links TRBV30 to TRBJ1-3; possibly TRBD1 for D (6 bases). This CDR3 contains 14 residues. The V gene's germline CDR1 is GTSNPN and CDR2 SVGIG (reference sequence). V was pared by 4 bases and J by 0 bases, with 10 bases between.

The V gene is TRBV7-2, the J gene TRBJ1-5, with D uncertain. Germline assignment: CDR1 SGHTA and CDR2 FQGNSA. The germline V and J ends were trimmed by 3 bases and 3 bases, with 9 bases remaining between them. The CDR3 is made up of 14 amino acids. Here the CDR3 DNA reads TGTGCCAGCAGCTTTTCGGGGATCAATCAGCCCCAGCATTTT. Translated: CASSFSGINQPQHF.

CDR3 bases: TGTGCCAGCAGCCAAAGAGGAGGCGGTGGAAACACCATATATTTT. Translation: CASSQRGGGGNTIYF. The chain recombines TRBV3-1 (or the pseudogene TRBV3-2) with TRBJ1-3, with no clear D. V dropped 2 bases and J dropped 3 bases, with 11 bases sitting between them. This CDR3 comprises 15 residues. Germline V CDR1 and CDR2: LGHDT, YNNKEL (reference sequence).

The chain employs TRBV7-8 and TRBJ2-7, with 8 bases aligning to TRBD1. Germline loops: CDR1 SGHVS, CDR2 FQNEAQ. The V and J ends lost 6 bases and 0 bases, in that order; junction bases with no gene match: 4. This CDR3 is built from 14 residues. CDR3 in DNA: TGTGCCAGCAGATCGGACAGGGCCTCCTACGAGCAGTACTTC. Translation: CASRSDRASYEQYF.

The CDR3 DNA reads TGTGCCAGCAGCTTGGCGGCGGGAGGTGGCTACACCTTC. It is translated as CASSLAAGGGYTF. The genes are TRBV5-6 and TRBJ1-2, with no clear D. Trimming took 0 bases from V and 7 from J, leaving 10 bases between them. The CDR3 loop spans 13 amino acids. Looked up from germline, CDR1 is SGHDT and CDR2 is YYEEEE.

Comment on this clone: The junction and the germline gene differ at one end; a read error may be behind it. The V and J genes are TRBV4-2 and TRBJ1-4; 7 nucleotides align to TRBD1. The length of the CDR3 is 15 residues. Germline assignment: CDR1 LGHNA and CDR2 YNFKEQ. The CDR3 region is CASATGAGGSEKLFF. The CDR3 coding sequence is TGTGCCAGCGCAACTGGGGCAGGGGGTAGTGAAAAGCTGTTTTTT.

The rearrangement uses TRBV7-2 and TRBJ1-2, with TRBD1 as a possible D gene (5 bases). There are 15 residues in the CDR3. V was shortened by 0 bases and J by 7 bases, with 15 bases between the two germline ends. Germline assignment: CDR1 SGHTA and CDR2 FQGNSA. This chain's CDR3 is CASSLAAGQGRGYTF. CDR3 nucleotide sequence: TGTGCCAGCAGCTTAGCGGCGGGGCAAGGTCGTGGCTACACCTTC. The full variable domain, in which reference TRBV7-2 and TRBJ1-2 provide the parts outside the CDR3, is GAGVSQSPSNKVTEKGKDVELRCDPISGHTALYWYRQSLGQGLEFLIYFQGNSAPDKSGLPSDRFSAERTGGSVSTLTIQRTQQEDSAVYLCASSLAAGQGRGYTFGSGTRLTVV.

The rearrangement links TRBV18 to TRBJ1-4; D possibly corresponds to TRBD1 (5 bases). In germline, CDR1 is KGHSH, CDR2 LQKENI. This CDR3 comprises 12 residues. Trimming stripped 6 bases from V and 6 bases from J, with 8 bases between. The CDR3 spells CASSGGYEKLFF. The CDR3 DNA is TGTGCCAGCTCCGGGGGTTATGAAAAACTGTTTTTT.

This clone showed up just once. V gene TRBV2 combines with J gene TRBJ1-4; tentative D call: TRBD1 (6 bases). Deletions cut 8 bases from V and 7 bases from J, with 14 bases between. The CDR3 is 13 amino acids. Germline values: CDR1 SNHLY, CDR2 FYNNEI. The CDR3 loop is CASPGGGFEKLFF. The DNA of the CDR3 is TGTGCCAGCCCTGGGGGGGGCTTTGAAAAACTGTTTTTT.

The chain joins TRBV19 to TRBJ1-2; D gene ambiguous. Germline CDR1 is LNHDA and CDR2 is SQIVND (reference sequence). V was pared by 6 bases and J by 2 bases, with 7 bases between. There are 12 residues in the CDR3. For the CDR3, the DNA is TGTGCCAGTAGGGACCGAAACTATGGCTACACCTTC. Residues: CASRDRNYGYTF.

The gene calls are TRBV28 and TRBJ2-3; D call uncertain. CDR1 and CDR2 (germline): MDHEN, SYDVKM. CDR3 length: 15 residues. V lost 5 bases and J lost 4, with 16 bases in between. CDR3 bases: TGTGCCAGCAGTCCCTTTAGGAGTAACGCAGATACGCAGTATTTT. This translates into CASSPFRSNADTQYF.

The chain has TRBV28 and TRBJ1-2, with TRBD1 matching over 8 bases. The CDR3 totals 14 residues. The trim removed 4 bases at V and 9 bases at J, leaving 10 bases unmatched. In germline, CDR1 is MDHEN, CDR2 SYDVKM. Written as DNA, the CDR3 is TGTGCCAGCAGTTCCCAGGGACAGGCTCTAAGCTACACCTTC. It yields the protein CASSSQGQALSYTF.

This clone showed up just a few times. The same CDR3 also results from other DNA sequences found in this sample. V and J are TRBV11-2 and TRBJ1-2; D remains ambiguous. Looked up from germline, CDR1 is SGHAT and CDR2 is FQNNGV. V lost 0 bases to trimming and J lost 5 bases, with 4 bases between them. The CDR3 is 12 residues long. The CDR3 DNA sequence: TGTGCCAGCAGCTTAGATTCTTATGGCTACACCTTC. Amino acid sequence: CASSLDSYGYTF.

This chain joins TRBV7-9 and TRBJ2-3; D remains ambiguous. The CDR3 contains 12 residues. The V end lost 5 bases, the J end lost 9 bases, and 12 bases lay between the germline ends. Germline V gene data show CDR1 as SEHNR and CDR2 as FQNEAQ (reference sequence). Here the CDR3 DNA reads TGTGCCAGCAGCCTTGTAGACTTCACGCAGTATTTT. Encoded protein: CASSLVDFTQYF. Combining the CDR3 with reference TRBV7-9 and TRBJ2-3 gives the whole variable domain DTGVSQNPRHKITKRGQNVTFRCDPISEHNRLYWYRQTLGQGPEFLTYFQNEAQLEKSRLLSDRFSAERPKGSFSTLEIQRTEQGDSAMYLCASSLVDFTQYFGPGTRLTVL.

V usage is TRBV7-9 and J usage is TRBJ2-1; D is undetermined. Trimming removed 10 bases at V and 12 bases at J, with 16 bases between. This CDR3 comprises 11 residues. Germline CDR1 reads SEHNR; CDR2 reads FQNEAQ (reference sequence). The chain's CDR3 is CAIPTGLGQFF. CDR3 bases: TGTGCCATACCCACGGGCTTAGGGCAGTTCTTC. The whole variable domain, filled in from reference TRBV7-9 and TRBJ2-1, reads DTGVSQNPRHKITKRGQNVTFRCDPISEHNRLYWYRQTLGQGPEFLTYFQNEAQLEKSRLLSDRFSAERPKGSFSTLEIQRTEQGDSAMYLCAIPTGLGQFFGPGTRLTVL.

Notes on this clone: The same CDR3 is also encoded by other DNA sequences in this sample. The gene calls are TRBV7-8 and TRBJ2-7; D remains ambiguous. The CDR3 sequence is 11 residues long. Per the germline V gene, CDR1 is SGHVS and CDR2 is FQNEAQ. Trimming took off 5 bases at V and 3 bases at J, with 5 bases between the two ends. The CDR3, as DNA: TGTGCCAGCAGCCCGAGCTACGAGCAGTACTTC. Translation: CASSPSYEQYF.

This chain uses TRBV10-3 with TRBJ2-7; 9 bases line up with TRBD1. The CDR3 length is 16 residues. Per germline, CDR1 ENHRY and CDR2 SYGVKD. The ends lost 3 bases at V and 4 bases at J; junction bases unmatched: 10. The CDR3 spells CAISDTIRGQGYEQYF. The DNA of the CDR3 is TGTGCCATCAGTGACACCATCCGGGGACAGGGATACGAGCAGTACTTC.

V usage is TRBV9 and J usage is TRBJ2-7, with 10 positions matching TRBD1. V trimming: 4 bases; J trimming: 6 bases; junction bases outside the gene matches: 10. The CDR3 length is 15 residues. Germline lookup yields CDR1 SGDLS and CDR2 YYNGEE. Here the CDR3 reads CASSLRGTGDGEQYF. CDR3 nucleotides: TGTGCCAGCAGCCTGCGGGGGACAGGGGATGGCGAGCAGTACTTC.